The present T cell receptor beta chain was sequenced within a study of shared clonotypes between healthy human individuals. At deep level, the assay was performed. Sequencing used immunoSEQ multiplex PCR; TCRdb keeps in-frame clones, though not all of them. The sample holds around 2,000,000 clones, approximately 94% seen once. The naive CD8 population came from CD45RO-negative cells selected for CCR7, without terminally differentiated effector memory CD45RA+ cells. Those who donated were healthy HIV-negative adults, with no recent acute infections or vaccinations reported. CDR1 is MDHEN and CDR2 is SYDVKM in the germline V gene. Trimming removed 4 bases from V and 1 base from J; junction bases left unmatched: 3. This CDR3 has 15 residues. As to this clone: Antigen: not known. The same CDR3 can be traced to other DNA sequences in this sample.

General study points: Estimated richness values were generally larger in naive subsets than in memory subsets.

The sequenced material came from naive CD8+ T cells sorted from blood. The clonotype comes from a man between 18 and 35 years old in good health. This chain connects TRBV28 to TRBJ1-4; 7 nucleotides match TRBD1. CDR3 DNA: TGTGCCAGCAGTTCAGACAGGGAAACTAATGAAAAACTGTTTTTT. Translated: CASSSDRETNEKLFF.